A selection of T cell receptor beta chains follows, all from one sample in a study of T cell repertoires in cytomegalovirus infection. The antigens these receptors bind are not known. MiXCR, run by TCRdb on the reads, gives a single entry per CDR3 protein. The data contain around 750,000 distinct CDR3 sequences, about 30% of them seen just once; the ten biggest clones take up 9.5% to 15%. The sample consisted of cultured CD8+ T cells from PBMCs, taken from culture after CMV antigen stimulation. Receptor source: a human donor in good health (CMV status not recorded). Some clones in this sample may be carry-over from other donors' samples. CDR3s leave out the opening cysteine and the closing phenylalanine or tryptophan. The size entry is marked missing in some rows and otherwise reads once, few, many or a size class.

CDR3: ASSHSGGPANTGELF
V: TRBV7-6
J: TRBJ2-2
size: few

CDR3: ASAPAPGTEAF
V: TRBV10-1
J: TRBJ1-1
size: -

CDR3: ASSTTGAGGYT
V: TRBV19
J: TRBJ1-2
size: few

CDR3: ATSELKTDSSAYNEQF
V: TRBV24-1
J: TRBJ2-1
size: few

CDR3: ASSLREIQETQY
V: TRBV6-2/TRBV6-3
J: TRBJ2-5
size: -

CDR3: ASSARDPLYSNQPQH
V: TRBV7-2
J: TRBJ1-5
size: -

CDR3: ASSSSAAYQPQH
V: TRBV6-5
J: TRBJ1-5
size: -

CDR3: ASSQARQNNEQF
V: TRBV14
J: TRBJ2-1
size: -

CDR3: ASSSDRDFEQY
V: TRBV6-1
J: TRBJ2-7
size: once

CDR3: ASSKGDGQPQH
V: TRBV7-9
J: TRBJ1-5
size: many